The sequence of this T cell receptor (beta chain) was determined in a study of T cells after yellow fever vaccination (dated by TCRdb to the late 2010s). Regarding the research as a whole: The SMART-Seq v4 Ultra Low Input RNA kit was used to prepare libraries from fractions with low cell numbers. Bulk PBMC replicates and cell subsets were isolated from blood drawn at multiple timepoints before and after both primary and secondary immunization. To follow T-cell clones before and after both primary and booster YFV17D yellow fever vaccination, bulk TCR alpha and beta repertoires underwent longitudinal sequencing. Two healthy male donors, one aged 18 to 30 and one aged 30 to 40 years, were included in the cohort.

Comment on this clonotype: The antigen it binds to is not known. The record has no base qualities; no much larger clone is one base away.

Taken from the germline V gene, the CDR1 and CDR2 loops are SGHTA and FQGNSA. The CDR3 spans 19 residues, from the cysteine through the phenylalanine. Solely the CDR3 DNA is kept, with 57 bases framed from the first base. Clipping removes 8 bases from V and 0 bases from J, with 12 as the unmatched junction base count. Study-level results and caveats: Most clones expanded after primary vaccination (96% of CD4 and 88% of CD8) were re-detected after the booster, suggesting that broad memory maintenance occurred. A small share of clonotypes occurred in both CD4 and CD8 compartments, likely arising from convergent recombination. Computational filtering was required because FACS-sorted repertoires could contain abundant contaminating clonotypes from the bulk population. The secondary T-cell response was weaker than the primary response but faster, peaking on day 5 instead of day 15. Only two donors were included in the study, so the extent to which the findings can be generalized is limited.

TCR cDNA was made using 5'RACE template switching, a step that added a universal primer site and unique molecular identifiers. Priming of cDNA synthesis was performed from both the TCR alpha and TCR beta constant segments. Library amplification used two PCR steps, and the second PCR step added sample barcodes and sequencing adapters. Libraries were sequenced on Illumina HiSeq 2500 (2x100 bp) or NovaSeq (2x150 bp). On the study's bioinformatics: MIGEC was used to demultiplex reads and collapse the reads into UMI consensus sequences, and MiXCR was used for V(D)J alignment. Clonotypes responding to the vaccine were identified with edgeR on replicate PBMC samples, with the criteria of FDR below 0.01 and a log2 fold change above 5 up to day 15. CD4 or CD8 identity was assigned to each bulk clonotype according to whether the clonotype was present at higher abundance in the sequenced CD4 repertoire or the sequenced CD8 repertoire. The public reads were quality trimmed at Q25 with fastp and then assembled into clones with MiXCR by TCRdb, keeping productive beta chains. Entries are consolidated by CDR3 protein sequence, retaining the most common genes and DNA. The V and J calls shown here were made by TCRdb, not taken from the authors' results. The sample includes around 160,000 distinct CDR3 sequences, with under 7.5% observed a single time. Clones ranked in the top ten supply approximately 2.4% of the sample.

The intended sense of this specimen's treatment or condition label: live attenuated yellow fever vaccine strain. PBMCs were isolated from peripheral blood using a standard Ficoll-Paque protocol. Dynabeads CD4 and CD8 positive selection kits were used to isolate CD4 and CD8 T-cell fractions. TriZol was used to extract RNA from bulk PBMCs, from CD4 and CD8 fractions, and from dextramer-positive and dextramer-negative fractions. This TCR came from a man between 18 and 35 years old who received the YFV17D yellow fever vaccine. The V and J genes are TRBV7-2 and TRBJ2-6, and 11 junctional nucleotides match TRBD1. The sample here was CD4+ T cells sorted from PBMCs, taken 4 to 5 days after the first yellow fever vaccination. The CDR3 region: CASPERGGQGGSGANVLTF. The DNA sequence is TGTGCCAGCCCCGAGAGAGGGGGACAGGGGGGCTCTGGGGCCAACGTCCTGACTTTC.